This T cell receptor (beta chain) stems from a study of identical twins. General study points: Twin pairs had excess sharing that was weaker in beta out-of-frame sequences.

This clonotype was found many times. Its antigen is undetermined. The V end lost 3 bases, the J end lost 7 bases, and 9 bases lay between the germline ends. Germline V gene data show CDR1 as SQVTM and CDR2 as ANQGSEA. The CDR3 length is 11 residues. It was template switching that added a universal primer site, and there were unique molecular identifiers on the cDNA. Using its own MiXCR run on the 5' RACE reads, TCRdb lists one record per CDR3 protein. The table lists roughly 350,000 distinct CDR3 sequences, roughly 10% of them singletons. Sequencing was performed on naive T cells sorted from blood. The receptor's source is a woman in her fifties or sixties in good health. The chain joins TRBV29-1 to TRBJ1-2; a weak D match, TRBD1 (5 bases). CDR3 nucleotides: TGCAGCGTTGATGGGGGAATTGGCTACACCTTC. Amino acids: CSVDGGIGYTF.